Listed here is a single TCR beta chain. The specificity of this receptor is unknown. It has no much larger one-base neighbor in the sample; base qualities were not kept. From the cysteine up to the phenylalanine, the CDR3 has a length of 15 residues. The only DNA kept is the CDR3, 45 bases in frame from the first base. The sample belongs to a study of response to subunit inactivated influenza vaccine (dated by TCRdb to the late 2010s). Describing the broader study: Deep quantitative profiling of the T cell receptor repertoire was used in the study to follow responses to a trivalent subunit inactivated influenza vaccine. General conclusions and limits of the study: The authors suggested that each seasonal influenza vaccination may recruit only a limited number of new T cells.

The library was produced with RT-PCR. Instrument used: Illumina HiSeq 2500. The raw public reads went through TCRdb reprocessing: fastp at Q25, MiXCR clone calling, in-frame beta chains kept. Each record represents a unique CDR3 protein, reported with the most common genes and DNA among its rows. The sample has 250,000 to 350,000 distinct CDR3 sequences on record, over 20% of them singletons. The ten largest clones capture about a tenth of the sample. The chain joins TRBV21-1 to TRBJ1-4. TRBV21-1 is assigned pseudogene status. This specimen consisted of PBMCs from blood, obtained less than 22 months after vaccination. The TCR comes from a man between 50 and 69 years old who received an inactivated influenza vaccine. Donor details come from another sample of the same person, matched by shared clones. The DNA sequence is as follows: TGTGCCAGCAGCAAAGATTGGCGGCCGAATGAAAAACTGTTTTTT. Its translation is CASSKDWRPNEKLFF.